A single sample is the source of the 23 T cell receptor beta chains below, sequenced in a study of regulatory T cells in long-lasting Graves disease. Time point in this sample: newly diagnosed GD, antithyroid drugs for less than 3 months. Making the TCR library involved RNA that had been extracted from PBMCs. Researchers made TCR beta libraries by using iRepertoire HTBI primers and running Arm-PCR on CDR3 regions. One entry per CDR3 protein results from TCRdb running MiXCR on the multiplex PCR reads. The data contain fewer than 500,000 distinct CDR3 sequences, about 16% of them singletons. This sample was also put to use in a study of T cells in Graves' hyperthyroidism and ophthalmopathy.

This specimen consisted of peripheral blood mononuclear cells (PBMCs), obtained at new diagnosis, from a patient treated with antithyroid drugs. The receptors were sampled from a man in his forties with Graves disease.

A remark on this clonotype: One base separates it from a far larger clone, so it is likely a read error. The J gene is TRBJ2-1, the V gene TRBV7-2; no reliable D call. CDR1 and CDR2 (germline): SGHTA, FQGNSA. This CDR3 comprises 15 residues. Between the trimmed V and J ends, which lost 0 bases and 8 bases, there was a span of 14 bases. The CDR3: CASSLAPGGGDEQFF. The CDR3, as DNA: TGTGCCAGCAGCTTAGCCCCCGGCGGCGGCGATGAGCAGTTCTTC.

This clonotype was recorded many times. Sequence at one end of the junction differs from germline and may be a read error. The chain couples TRBV5-1 to TRBJ2-3; TRBD1 aligns across 7 bases. The CDR3 is 14 residues long. Germline-derived CDR1 and CDR2 are SGHRS and YFSETQ. The CDR3 protein is CASSLQGRTDTQYF. The CDR3 DNA reads TGTGCCAGCAGCTTACAGGGGCGTACAGATACGCAGTATTTT.

A remark on this clonotype: A read error is likely, as this CDR3 ends without the conserved phenylalanine or tryptophan. No DNA is shown, since the ends of the CDR3 on it are uncertain; the CDR3 is the one TCRdb lists. V is TRBV12-3 or TRBV12-4 and J is TRBJ2-7; whether TRBD2, the table's D call, matches the DNA was not checked. The CDR3 numbers 8 amino acids, ends counted. The CDR3 protein is CASSYLAG.

In its sample, this clonotype was seen a few times. The CDR3 does not end in the conserved phenylalanine or tryptophan, so this is likely a read error. The chain has TRBV12-3 or TRBV12-4 and TRBJ1-1, with D maybe TRBD1 (5 bases). V gave up 9 bases and J gave up 10 bases, with 21 bases separating them. The CDR3 runs 13 residues. Here the CDR3 DNA reads TGTGCCAGACCCCGGTACAGGCTTGTTGGAGCTTTCTCT. Translation gives CARPRYRLVGAFS.

At least ten counts were recorded for this clonotype. The chain carries TRBV28 and TRBJ2-3, with D possibly called TRBD1 or TRBD2 (5 bases each). CDR1 is MDHEN and CDR2 is SYDVKM in the germline V gene. CDR3 length equals 15 residues. V was shortened by 5 bases and J by 7 bases, with 19 bases between the two germline ends. CDR3 sequence reads: CASSPGPTVRHTQYF. DNA for the CDR3: TGTGCCAGCAGTCCGGGACCGACCGTCCGACATACGCAGTATTTT.

This clonotype was seen a handful of times. CDR3 protein: CASGRGETQYF. The CDR3 region has the DNA TGTGCCAGCGGGAGGGGGGAGACCCAGTACTTC. The chain has TRBV6-2 or TRBV6-3 and TRBJ2-5; tentative D call: TRBD2 (7 bases). This CDR3 spans 11 amino acids. V dropped 8 bases and J dropped 5 bases, with 9 bases sitting between them. Germline-derived CDR1 and CDR2 are MNHEY and SVGEGT.

This clonotype was counted a single time. The chain recombines TRBV6-1 with TRBJ2-1, with 11 bases fitting TRBD2. This CDR3 has 17 amino acids. With V trimmed by 7 bases and J by 0 bases, 8 bases remained unmatched. CDR1 and CDR2 from the germline V gene are MNHNS and SASEGT. The CDR3 sequence is CASTPGTSGTSYNEQFF. Here the CDR3 DNA reads TGTGCCAGCACTCCAGGGACTAGCGGAACCTCCTACAATGAGCAGTTCTTC.

This clonotype was seen many times. This chain joins TRBV7-9 and TRBJ2-1, with no clear D. Trimming removed 6 bases from V and 3 bases from J, with 9 bases in between. The germline V gene has CDR1 SEHNR and CDR2 FQNEAQ (reference sequence). The CDR3 contains 13 residues. The CDR3 protein is CASRTSSYNEQFF. In DNA, the CDR3 is TGTGCCAGCAGAACCTCCAGCTACAATGAGCAGTTCTTC.

This rearrangement joins TRBV25-1 to TRBJ2-7; D is possibly TRBD1 (6 bases). This CDR3 is 15 amino acids long. CDR1 is MGHDK, CDR2 SYGVNS, per germline. Trimming shortened V by 1 base and J by 4 bases, and 14 bases separated the two germline ends. The CDR3 is CASSEWETGPYEQYF. CDR3 in DNA: TGTGCCAGCAGTGAATGGGAGACAGGCCCATACGAGCAGTACTTC.

This clonotype was seen ten or more times. Germline is not matched at one junction end, which may reflect a read error. This sequence joins TRBV5-1 and TRBJ2-5; D not resolved. CDR1 is SGHRS, CDR2 YFSETQ, per germline. This CDR3 spans 11 amino acids. The CDR3 DNA reads TGTGCCAGCAGTAACCAAGAGACCCAGTACTTC. Translating gives CASSNQETQYF.

The chain recombines TRBV12-3 or TRBV12-4 with TRBJ2-1, with TRBD2 matching 14 bases. This CDR3 region has 17 residues. With V trimmed by 4 bases and J by 8 bases, 10 bases remained unmatched. CDR3 in DNA: TGTGCCAGCAGTTCCCTGAGCGGGACTAGCGGGAGATATGAGCAGTTCTTC. It codes for CASSSLSGTSGRYEQFF.

The chain has TRBV12-3 or TRBV12-4 and TRBJ2-1; TRBD2 matches 16 bases. V was pared by 6 bases and J by 8 bases, with 7 bases of the junction left unmatched. This CDR3 has 16 amino acids. CDR3 residues: CASRTGTSGRAYEQFF. For the CDR3, the DNA is TGTGCCAGCAGGACCGGGACTAGCGGGAGGGCCTATGAGCAGTTCTTC.

This clonotype has a count of ten or more. This chain joins TRBV20-1 and TRBJ2-1; 14 bases line up with TRBD2. Germline V lookup: CDR1 DFQATT, CDR2 SNEGSKA (reference sequence). The length of the CDR3 is 13 residues. V lost 6 bases and J lost 7; bases outside the gene matches: 2. CDR3 bases: TGCAGTGCAGGGACTAGCGGGAGTAATGAGCAGTTCTTC. Its translation is CSAGTSGSNEQFF.

In this sample, this clonotype turned up a few times. The chain joins TRBV7-6 to TRBJ1-3, with D hard to call. Germline CDR1 and CDR2: SGHVS and FNYEAQ. The CDR3 spans 13 residues. Trimming left V 2 bases short and J 4 bases short, with 6 bases between. CDR3 residues: CASSLSQGNTIYF. The DNA for the CDR3 is TGTGCCAGCAGCTTATCGCAGGGAAACACCATATATTTT.

A note on this clonotype: A read error may be the cause here, since a much bigger clone is one base away. The chain employs TRBV28 and TRBJ2-7, with 8 bases fitting TRBD2. The CDR3 runs 14 residues. Per germline, CDR1 MDHEN and CDR2 SYDVKM. CDR3 DNA sequence: TGTGCCAGCAACAGACTAGCGCAATCCTACGAGCAGCACTTC. Protein sequence: CASNRLAQSYEQHF.

This clonotype was counted ten times or more. This chain uses TRBV18 with TRBJ2-2; 11 bases are shared with TRBD2. Trimming at V came to 3 bases and at J to 6 bases, leaving 6 bases not matched to a gene. Germline V CDR1 and CDR2: KGHSH, LQKENI. This CDR3 comprises 16 residues. The chain's CDR3 is CASSPPTSGKAGELFF. In DNA, the CDR3 is TGTGCCAGCTCACCGCCGACTAGCGGGAAAGCCGGGGAGCTGTTTTTT.

The chain couples TRBV29-1 to TRBJ1-2; no clear D gene. The V and J ends lost 2 bases and 4 bases respectively, with 5 bases between them. There are 11 residues in the CDR3. The germline V gene encodes CDR1 SQVTM and CDR2 ANQGSEA. Here the CDR3 reads CSVEPRYGYTF. The CDR3 coding sequence is TGCAGCGTTGAACCCCGCTATGGCTACACCTTC.

CDR3 region: CASSTAIRDISSEGTDTQYF. CDR3 sequence (DNA): TGTGCCAGTAGTACCGCAATCCGGGACATTTCCTCGGAAGGCACAGATACGCAGTATTTT. The V call is TRBV19, the J call TRBJ2-3; possible D gene TRBD1, 6 bases. This CDR3 has 20 residues. Germline CDR1 reads LNHDA; CDR2 reads SQIVND (reference sequence). V dropped 4 bases and J dropped 1 base, with 27 bases sitting between them.

The gene calls are TRBV27 and TRBJ2-7; 12 bases are shared with TRBD1. CDR1 MNHEY and CDR2 SMNVEV come from the germline V gene (reference sequence). This CDR3 is 16 amino acids long. With V trimmed by 6 bases and J by 4 bases, 10 bases remained unmatched. CDR3 nucleotides: TGTGCCAGCAGCCCACCGGGACAGGGGGCAATTTACGAGCAGTACTTC. Protein sequence: CASSPPGQGAIYEQYF.

This clonotype was seen repeatedly, ten times or more. This rearrangement joins TRBV27 to TRBJ2-1, with D possibly being TRBD1 (6 bases). There are 15 residues in the CDR3. V was clipped by 8 bases and J by 0 bases, with 14 bases between them. Germline V gene data show CDR1 as MNHEY and CDR2 as SMNVEV (reference sequence). The CDR3 protein is CASFTRGSSYNEQFF. In DNA form, the CDR3 reads TGTGCCAGCTTTACAAGGGGGAGCTCCTACAATGAGCAGTTCTTC.

This clonotype was observed a few times. This chain uses TRBV6-1 with TRBJ2-1; 9 bases are shared with TRBD2. The germline gives CDR1 MNHNS, CDR2 SASEGT. The J segment lost 0 bases and the V segment lost 6 bases, leaving 3 bases of the junction unmatched. The CDR3 has 15 residues. CDR3 protein: CASSASGTSYNEQFF. Here the CDR3 DNA reads TGTGCCAGCAGCGCTAGCGGGACCTCCTACAATGAGCAGTTCTTC.

This clonotype was detected a few times. The V call is TRBV28, the J call TRBJ2-1; D unresolved. Germline V gene lookup returns CDR1 MDHEN and CDR2 SYDVKM. This CDR3 is 17 amino acids long. V lost 3 bases to trimming and J lost 5 bases, with 20 bases between them. Here the CDR3 reads CASSFPVFAYSNNEQFF. The CDR3, as DNA: TGTGCCAGCAGTTTCCCCGTCTTCGCTTACTCGAACAATGAGCAGTTCTTC.

The rearrangement joins TRBV28 to TRBJ1-3; D is ambiguous. The ends were cut back, 4 bases at V and 0 bases at J, with 10 bases in the middle. Looked up from germline, CDR1 is MDHEN and CDR2 is SYDVKM. The CDR3 length is 15 residues. In nucleotides, the CDR3 is TGTGCCAGCAGTTCCCGGGCCTCCTCTGGAAACACCATATATTTT. Protein product: CASSSRASSGNTIYF.